This T cell receptor (beta chain) is from a study of shared clonotypes between healthy human individuals. Study findings and constraints: Estimated clonotype richness was generally higher in naive than memory subsets. The study sampled only blood, and tissue repertoires likely differ.

Germline V gene sequence: CDR1 MNHEY, CDR2 SMNVEV (reference sequence). This CDR3 is built from 14 residues. The germline V and J ends were trimmed by 5 bases and 2 bases, with 12 bases remaining between them. CD8 memory was a combination of CD45RO+ cells and CCR7-negative CD45RA+ TemRA cells. Replicate PCRs from sorted subsets contained around 190 ng DNA, which is 29,000 or so T cell genomes. The data were produced by immunoSEQ multiplex PCR, yet TCRdb's version contains in-frame clones alone and is incomplete. Here the sample spans approximately 100,000 clones, about two thirds being singletons. This clone appeared a few times. As yet, its antigen is unknown.

Sequencing was carried out using memory CD8+ T cells sorted from blood. The subset: CD45RO+ cells pooled with CCR7-negative TemRA cells. This receptor was identified in a young man in good health. J is TRBJ2-5 and V is TRBV27; TRBD1 might be the D (5 bases). The CDR3 spells CASSPRGGQETQYF. The CDR3 DNA reads TGTGCCAGCAGTCCAAGGGGTGGTCAAGAGACCCAGTACTTC.